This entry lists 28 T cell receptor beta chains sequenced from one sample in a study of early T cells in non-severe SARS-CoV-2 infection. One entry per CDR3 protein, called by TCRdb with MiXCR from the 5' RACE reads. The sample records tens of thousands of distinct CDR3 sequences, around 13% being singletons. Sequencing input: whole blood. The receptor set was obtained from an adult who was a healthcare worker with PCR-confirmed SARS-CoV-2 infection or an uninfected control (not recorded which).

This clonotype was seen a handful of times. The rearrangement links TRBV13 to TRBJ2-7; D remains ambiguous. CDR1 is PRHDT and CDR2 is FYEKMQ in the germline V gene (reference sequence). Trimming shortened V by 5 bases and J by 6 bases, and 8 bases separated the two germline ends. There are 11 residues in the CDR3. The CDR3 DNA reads TGTGCCAGCAGCGTAAAAAGCGAGCAGTACTTC. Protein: CASSVKSEQYF.

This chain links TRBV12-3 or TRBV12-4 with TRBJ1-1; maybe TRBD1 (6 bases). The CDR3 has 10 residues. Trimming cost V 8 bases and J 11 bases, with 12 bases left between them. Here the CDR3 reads CASAQGTAFF. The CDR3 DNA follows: TGTGCCAGCGCACAGGGAACGGCTTTCTTT.

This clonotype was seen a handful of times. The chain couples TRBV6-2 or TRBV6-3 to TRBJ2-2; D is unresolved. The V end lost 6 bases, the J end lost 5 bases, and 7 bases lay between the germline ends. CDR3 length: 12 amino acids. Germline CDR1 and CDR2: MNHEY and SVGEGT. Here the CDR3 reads CASSHPTGELFF. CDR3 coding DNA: TGTGCCAGCAGCCACCCTACCGGGGAGCTGTTTTTT.

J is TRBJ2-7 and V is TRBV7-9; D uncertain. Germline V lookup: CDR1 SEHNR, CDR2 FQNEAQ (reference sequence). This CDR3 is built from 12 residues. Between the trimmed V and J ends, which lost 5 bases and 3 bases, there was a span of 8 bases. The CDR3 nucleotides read TGTGCCAGCAGCGGGTTGGTCTACGAGCAGTACTTC. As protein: CASSGLVYEQYF.

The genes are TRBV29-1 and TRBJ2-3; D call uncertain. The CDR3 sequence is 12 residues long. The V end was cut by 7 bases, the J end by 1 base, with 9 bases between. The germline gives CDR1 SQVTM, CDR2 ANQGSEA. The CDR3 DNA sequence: TGCAGCGCTAGGACGGGCACAGATACGCAGTATTTT. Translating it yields CSARTGTDTQYF.

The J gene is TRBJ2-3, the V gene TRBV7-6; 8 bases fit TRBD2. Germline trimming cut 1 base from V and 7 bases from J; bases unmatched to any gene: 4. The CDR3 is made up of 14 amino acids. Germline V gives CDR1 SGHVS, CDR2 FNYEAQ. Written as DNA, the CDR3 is TGTGCCAGCAGCTTAGTAGCGGGGTATAATACGCAGTATTTT. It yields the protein CASSLVAGYNTQYF.

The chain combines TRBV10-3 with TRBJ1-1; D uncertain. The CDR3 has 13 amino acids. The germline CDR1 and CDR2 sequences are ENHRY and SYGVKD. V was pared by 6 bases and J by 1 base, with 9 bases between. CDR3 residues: CAISLGQNTEAFF. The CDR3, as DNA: TGTGCCATCAGCTTGGGTCAGAACACTGAAGCTTTCTTT.

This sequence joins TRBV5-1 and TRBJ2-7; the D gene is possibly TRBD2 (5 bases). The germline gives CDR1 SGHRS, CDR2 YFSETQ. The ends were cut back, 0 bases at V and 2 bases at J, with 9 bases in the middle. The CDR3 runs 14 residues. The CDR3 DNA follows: TGCGCCAGCAGCTTGGTACCGGGGACCTACGAGCAGTACTTC. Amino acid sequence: CASSLVPGTYEQYF.

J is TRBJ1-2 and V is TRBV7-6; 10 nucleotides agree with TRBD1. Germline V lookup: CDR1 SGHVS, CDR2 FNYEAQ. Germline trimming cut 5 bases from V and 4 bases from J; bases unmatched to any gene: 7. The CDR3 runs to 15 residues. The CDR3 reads CASSETGGGIYGYTF. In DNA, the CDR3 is TGTGCCAGCAGCGAGACAGGGGGCGGGATCTATGGCTACACCTTC.

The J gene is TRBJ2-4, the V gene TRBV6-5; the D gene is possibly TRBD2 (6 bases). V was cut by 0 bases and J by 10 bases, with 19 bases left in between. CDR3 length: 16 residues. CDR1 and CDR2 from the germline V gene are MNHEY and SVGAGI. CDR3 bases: TGTGCCAGCAGTTACTCGATGGGGGGACTGACCCAAATTCAGTACTTC. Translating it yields CASSYSMGGLTQIQYF.

The DNA for the CDR3 is TGTGCCAGCAGCCAACCCGGGCAGAACACCGGGGAGCTGTTTTTT. Its protein is CASSQPGQNTGELFF. The chain links TRBV3-1 to TRBJ2-2, with D unclear. V lost 2 bases, J lost 1 base, and 8 bases lay in between. The CDR3 contains 15 residues. The germline CDR1 and CDR2 sequences are LGHDT and YNNKEL (reference sequence).

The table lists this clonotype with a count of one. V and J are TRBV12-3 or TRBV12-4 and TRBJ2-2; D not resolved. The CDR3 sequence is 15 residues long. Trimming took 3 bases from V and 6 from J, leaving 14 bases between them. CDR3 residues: CASSLNIILSGELFF. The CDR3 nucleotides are TGTGCCAGCAGTTTGAACATCATCCTCTCCGGGGAGCTGTTTTTT.

This chain's CDR3 is CASRADQETQYF. The CDR3 region has the DNA TGTGCCAGCCGAGCGGACCAAGAGACCCAGTACTTC. The chain uses TRBV2 and TRBJ2-5; the D gene is possibly TRBD2 (5 bases). Germline lookup yields CDR1 SNHLY and CDR2 FYNNEI. V lost 8 bases and J 0 bases, leaving 7 bases between the germline ends. This CDR3 has 12 amino acids. Looking up the rest from reference TRBV2 and TRBJ2-5 gives the full variable domain: EPEVTQTPSHQVTQMGQEVILRCVPISNHLYFYWYRQILGQKVEFLVSFYNNEISEKSEIFDDQFSVERPDGSNFTLKIRSTKLEDSAMYFCASRADQETQYFGPGTRLLVL.

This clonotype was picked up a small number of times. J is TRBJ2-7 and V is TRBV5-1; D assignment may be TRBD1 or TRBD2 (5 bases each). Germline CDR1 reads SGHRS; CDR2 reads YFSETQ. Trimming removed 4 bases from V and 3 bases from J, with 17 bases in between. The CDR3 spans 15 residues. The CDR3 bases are TGCGCCAGCAGCCCAGAAGGGACGGAATACTACGAGCAGTACTTC. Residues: CASSPEGTEYYEQYF.

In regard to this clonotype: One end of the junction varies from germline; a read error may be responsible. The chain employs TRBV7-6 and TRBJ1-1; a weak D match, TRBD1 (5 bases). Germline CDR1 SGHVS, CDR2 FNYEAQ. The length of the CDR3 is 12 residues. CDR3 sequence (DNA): TGTGCTAGCAGTGGCAGGGACACTGAAGCTTTCTTT. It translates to CASSGRDTEAFF.

CDR3 region: CSSLKANKEETQYF. The CDR3 DNA reads TGCAGCAGTTTGAAGGCCAACAAGGAGGAGACCCAGTACTTC. This sequence joins TRBV29-1 and TRBJ2-5; no firm D call. Trimming stripped 8 bases from V and 5 bases from J, with 21 bases between. This CDR3 comprises 14 residues. CDR1 and CDR2 (germline): SQVTM, ANQGSEA.

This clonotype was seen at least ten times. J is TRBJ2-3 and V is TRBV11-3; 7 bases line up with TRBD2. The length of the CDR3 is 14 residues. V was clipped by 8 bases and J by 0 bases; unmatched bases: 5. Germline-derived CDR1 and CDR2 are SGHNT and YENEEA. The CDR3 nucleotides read TGTGCCAGCGAAGGCGGGGGAAGCACAGATACGCAGTATTTT. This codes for CASEGGGSTDTQYF.

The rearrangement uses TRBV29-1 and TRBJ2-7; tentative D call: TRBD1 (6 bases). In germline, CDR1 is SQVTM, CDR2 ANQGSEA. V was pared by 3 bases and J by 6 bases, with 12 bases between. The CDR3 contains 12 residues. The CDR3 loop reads CSVDYRDREQYF. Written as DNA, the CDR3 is TGCAGCGTTGATTACAGGGACCGCGAGCAGTACTTC.

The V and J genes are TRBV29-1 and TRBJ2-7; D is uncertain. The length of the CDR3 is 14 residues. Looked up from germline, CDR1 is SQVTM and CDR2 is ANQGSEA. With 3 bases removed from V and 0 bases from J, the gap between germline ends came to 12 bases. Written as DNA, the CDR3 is TGCAGCGTTGAGGATACAACATCCTCCTACGAGCAGTACTTC. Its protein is CSVEDTTSSYEQYF.

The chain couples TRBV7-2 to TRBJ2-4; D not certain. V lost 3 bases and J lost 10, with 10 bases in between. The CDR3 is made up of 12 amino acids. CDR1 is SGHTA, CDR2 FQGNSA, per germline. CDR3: CASSFRLGIQYF. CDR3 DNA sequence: TGTGCCAGCAGCTTCCGCCTGGGGATTCAGTACTTC.

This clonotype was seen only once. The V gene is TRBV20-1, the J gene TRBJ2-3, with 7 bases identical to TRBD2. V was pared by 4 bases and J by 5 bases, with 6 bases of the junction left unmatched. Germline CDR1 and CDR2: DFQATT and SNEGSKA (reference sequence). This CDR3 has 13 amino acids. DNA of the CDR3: TGCAGTGCTAACGGCGGGGGTGAAGATACGCAGTATTTT. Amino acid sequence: CSANGGGEDTQYF.

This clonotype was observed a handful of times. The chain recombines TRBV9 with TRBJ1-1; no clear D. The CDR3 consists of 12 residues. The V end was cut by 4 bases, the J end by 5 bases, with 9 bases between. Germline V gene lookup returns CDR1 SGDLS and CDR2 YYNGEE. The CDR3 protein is CASSSMGTEAFF. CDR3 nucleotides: TGTGCCAGCAGCTCCATGGGTACTGAAGCTTTCTTT.

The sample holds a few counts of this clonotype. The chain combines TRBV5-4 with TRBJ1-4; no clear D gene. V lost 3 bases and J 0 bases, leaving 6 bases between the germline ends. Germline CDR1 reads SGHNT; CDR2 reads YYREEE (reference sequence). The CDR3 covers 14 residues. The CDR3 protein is CASSWDATNEKLFF. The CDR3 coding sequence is TGTGCCAGCAGCTGGGATGCAACTAATGAAAAACTGTTTTTT.

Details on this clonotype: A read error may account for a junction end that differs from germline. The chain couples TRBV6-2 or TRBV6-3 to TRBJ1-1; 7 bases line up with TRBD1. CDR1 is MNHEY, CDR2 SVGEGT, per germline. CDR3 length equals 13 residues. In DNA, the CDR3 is TGTACCAGCCGATGGTCGGGACAGAGTGAAGCTTTCTTT. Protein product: CTSRWSGQSEAFF.

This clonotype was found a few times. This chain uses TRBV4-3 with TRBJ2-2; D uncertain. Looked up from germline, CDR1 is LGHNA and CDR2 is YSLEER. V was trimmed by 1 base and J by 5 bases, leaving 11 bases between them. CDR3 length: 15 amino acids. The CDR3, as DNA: TGCGCCAGCAGCCAAGGGGTATCTGGGACCGGGGAGCTGTTTTTT. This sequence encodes CASSQGVSGTGELFF.

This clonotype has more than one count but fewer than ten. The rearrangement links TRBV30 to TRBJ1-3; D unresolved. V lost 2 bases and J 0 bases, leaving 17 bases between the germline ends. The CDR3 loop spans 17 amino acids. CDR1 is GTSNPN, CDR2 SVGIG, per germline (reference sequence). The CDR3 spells CAWSREQKLRSGNTIYF. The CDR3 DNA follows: TGTGCCTGGAGTAGAGAACAGAAATTACGCTCTGGAAACACCATATATTTT.

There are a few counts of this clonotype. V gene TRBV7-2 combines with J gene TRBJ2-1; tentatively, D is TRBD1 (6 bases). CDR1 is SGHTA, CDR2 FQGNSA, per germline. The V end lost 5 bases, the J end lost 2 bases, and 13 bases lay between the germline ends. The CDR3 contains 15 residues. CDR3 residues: CASSAQGWPYNEQFF. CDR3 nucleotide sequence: TGTGCCAGCAGCGCACAGGGCTGGCCCTACAATGAGCAGTTCTTC. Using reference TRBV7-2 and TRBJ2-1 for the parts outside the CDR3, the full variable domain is GAGVSQSPSNKVTEKGKDVELRCDPISGHTALYWYRQSLGQGLEFLIYFQGNSAPDKSGLPSDRFSAERTGGSVSTLTIQRTQQEDSAVYLCASSAQGWPYNEQFFGPGTRLTVL.

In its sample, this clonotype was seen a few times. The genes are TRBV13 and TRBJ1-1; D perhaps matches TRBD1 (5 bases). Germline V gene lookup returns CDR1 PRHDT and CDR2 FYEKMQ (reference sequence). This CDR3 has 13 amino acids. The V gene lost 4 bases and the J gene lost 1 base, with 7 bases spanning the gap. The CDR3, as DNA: TGTGCCAGCAGCTCCACAGGGAACACTGAAGCTTTCTTT. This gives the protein CASSSTGNTEAFF.